This T cell receptor beta chain was sequenced in a study of OX40 agonist ivuxolimab in advanced cancers. Turning to the study itself: As their treatment, patients were administered ivuxolimab, an agonistic anti-OX40 (CD134) antibody. Of the patients, three showed partial responses, one with hepatocellular carcinoma and two with cutaneous melanoma.

In germline, CDR1 is KGHSH, CDR2 LQKENI. This CDR3 region has 15 residues. V shed 1 base and J shed 1 base, with 11 bases lying between them. Method: immunoSEQ multiplex PCR; TCRdb's copy keeps in-frame clones and lacks some. Of about 64,000 clones listed, about 88% are singletons. Source: CD4+ or CD8+ T cells sorted from blood, taken in a trial of the OX40 agonist ivuxolimab. V and J are TRBV18 and TRBJ2-7, with a weak D call TRBD2 (6 bases). The TCR was taken from an adult with an advanced solid tumor such as melanoma, head and neck, liver or kidney cancer. Here the CDR3 reads CASSPLGGGSYEQYF. For the CDR3, the DNA is TGTGCCAGCTCACCACTGGGGGGAGGATCCTACGAGCAGTACTTC.